The next 19 T cell receptor beta chains were all read from a single sample in a study of T cell responses to AZD1222 COVID-19 vaccine. Data came from immunoSEQ multiplex PCR; TCRdb stores just in-frame clones and leaves some out. The table records approximately 140,000 clones, roughly 90% of them present only once. The specimen comprised peripheral blood, sampled 28 days after the second AZD1222 dose. The receptors derive from an adult who received the AZD1222 COVID-19 vaccine.

The chain uses TRBV29-1 and TRBJ1-5; no clear D gene. The V end was cut by 8 bases, the J end by 0 bases, with 20 bases between. The CDR3 runs to 16 residues. Looked up from germline, CDR1 is SQVTM and CDR2 is ANQGSEA. CDR3 protein: CSPYSPVPYSNQPQHF. The DNA for the CDR3 is TGCAGCCCGTACAGCCCAGTGCCTTATAGCAATCAGCCCCAGCATTTT.

This sequence joins TRBV27 and TRBJ2-7; D is undetermined. V shed 5 bases and J shed 0 bases, with 14 bases lying between them. CDR1 is MNHEY and CDR2 is SMNVEV in the germline V gene (reference sequence). The CDR3 loop spans 15 amino acids. The CDR3 spells CASSPPGSLSYEQYF. DNA of the CDR3: TGTGCCAGCAGTCCCCCTGGAAGTCTCTCCTACGAGCAGTACTTC.

There are a few counts of this clone. This chain links TRBV24-1 with TRBJ2-1; 8 bases line up with TRBD1. The CDR3 sequence is 15 residues long. Germline CDR1 KGHDR, CDR2 SFDVKD. The junction had 5 bases not matched to a gene; V was cut back by 0 bases and J by 8 bases. The CDR3, as DNA: TGTGCCACCAGTGATTTGACAGGGGGGTTGGATGAGCAGTTCTTC. It codes for CATSDLTGGLDEQFF.

CDR3 nucleotide sequence: TGTGCCAGCAGCAAGGGGACAGGGGTTGAAAAACTGTTTTTT. It translates to CASSKGTGVEKLFF. The J gene is TRBJ1-4, the V gene TRBV3-1 (or the pseudogene TRBV3-2); 10 nucleotides match TRBD1. V lost 5 bases to trimming and J lost 7 bases; unmatched junction nucleotides: 4. The V gene's germline CDR1 is LGHDT and CDR2 YNNKEL (reference sequence). This CDR3 has 14 residues.

This sequence joins TRBV5-6 and TRBJ2-6, with 9 bases identical to TRBD1. CDR3 length equals 16 residues. The J segment lost 4 bases and the V segment lost 4 bases, leaving 6 bases of the junction unmatched. Germline values: CDR1 SGHDT, CDR2 YYEEEE. Written as DNA, the CDR3 is TGTGCCAGCAGCCCCGGACAGGGGACAGGGGCCAACGTCCTGACTTTC. Translated, it gives CASSPGQGTGANVLTF.

The V and J genes are TRBV11-3 and TRBJ2-1; 7 nucleotides line up with TRBD2. Trimming at V came to 5 bases and at J to 7 bases, leaving 5 bases not matched to a gene. The CDR3 has 13 amino acids. Germline V gene sequence: CDR1 SGHNT, CDR2 YENEEA. Here the CDR3 reads CASSPLRENEQFF. CDR3 sequence (DNA): TGTGCCAGCAGCCCCCTGCGGGAGAATGAGCAGTTCTTC.

V usage is TRBV9 and J usage is TRBJ2-3; no definite D call. Trimming shortened V by 0 bases and J by 4 bases, and 12 bases separated the two germline ends. CDR1 is SGDLS, CDR2 YYNGEE, per germline. This CDR3 has 15 amino acids. DNA of the CDR3: TGTGCCAGCAGCGTAGAAGATGTGTGGGCAGATACGCAGTATTTT. It encodes CASSVEDVWADTQYF.

The rearrangement links TRBV24-1 to TRBJ2-2; TRBD2 is a possible D gene (5 bases). Trimming took 4 bases from V and 5 from J, leaving 19 bases between them. The CDR3 has 17 amino acids. In germline, CDR1 is KGHDR, CDR2 SFDVKD. In nucleotides, the CDR3 is TGTGCCACCAGTGACGTCCCACAGACTAAGAGAACCGGGGAGCTGTTTTTT. This encodes CATSDVPQTKRTGELFF.

V gene TRBV9 combines with J gene TRBJ2-1; D tentatively reads TRBD1 or TRBD2 (5 bases each). The CDR3 is made up of 15 amino acids. The V end lost 0 bases, the J end lost 8 bases, and 15 bases lay between the germline ends. Germline lookup yields CDR1 SGDLS and CDR2 YYNGEE. The CDR3 DNA reads TGTGCCAGCAGCGTAGAGTCCGGGACCCTGGATGAGCAGTTCTTC. It yields the protein CASSVESGTLDEQFF.

The rearrangement joins TRBV5-1 to TRBJ1-3; the D gene is possibly TRBD1 (6 bases). Germline-derived CDR1 and CDR2 are SGHRS and YFSETQ. The CDR3 sequence is 15 residues long. Trimming removed 0 bases from V and 4 bases from J, with 11 bases in between. The CDR3 coding sequence is TGCGCCAGCAGCTTGGGGTTCGGGACAGGAAACACCATATATTTT. This encodes CASSLGFGTGNTIYF. Together with reference TRBV5-1 and TRBJ1-3, the CDR3 gives the full variable domain: KAGVTQTPRYLIKTRGQQVTLSCSPISGHRSVSWYQQTPGQGLQFLFEYFSETQRNKGNFPGRFSGRQFSNSRSEMNVSTLELGDSALYLCASSLGFGTGNTIYFGEGSWLTVV.

The rearrangement links TRBV2 to TRBJ2-7; D uncertain. CDR3 size: 13 residues. Germline-derived CDR1 and CDR2 are SNHLY and FYNNEI. V was clipped by 5 bases and J by 1 base, with 9 bases between them. CDR3 region: CASSRGLSYEQYF. The CDR3 nucleotides read TGTGCCAGCAGTCGAGGCCTATCCTACGAGCAGTACTTC.

This chain uses TRBV2 with TRBJ2-3; TRBD1 is a possible D gene (5 bases). The CDR3 loop spans 17 amino acids. Per the germline V gene, CDR1 is SNHLY and CDR2 is FYNNEI. Trimming pared 8 bases from V and 4 bases from J, leaving 25 bases between. As DNA, the CDR3 is TGTGCCAGCCTTAAAGGACCAGGGTTAGTTAGCCCAGATACGCAGTATTTT. Its protein product is CASLKGPGLVSPDTQYF. Filled out from reference TRBV2 and TRBJ2-3, the complete variable domain reads EPEVTQTPSHQVTQMGQEVILRCVPISNHLYFYWYRQILGQKVEFLVSFYNNEISEKSEIFDDQFSVERPDGSNFTLKIRSTKLEDSAMYFCASLKGPGLVSPDTQYFGPGTRLTVL.

This clone was picked up one time. V usage is TRBV29-1 and J usage is TRBJ2-3; no reliable D call. The V and J ends lost 6 bases and 1 base respectively, with 11 bases between them. The CDR3 is made up of 13 amino acids. Germline V gene data show CDR1 as SQVTM and CDR2 as ANQGSEA. The CDR3 coding sequence is TGCAGCGTGATACGGGTCCGCACAGATACGCAGTATTTT. Translation gives CSVIRVRTDTQYF.

This chain links TRBV11-3 with TRBJ2-1; D is possibly TRBD2 (6 bases). The CDR3 loop spans 14 amino acids. Per the germline V gene, CDR1 is SGHNT and CDR2 is YENEEA. The V end lost 0 bases, the J end lost 10 bases, and 13 bases lay between the germline ends. CDR3 amino acids: CASSLDEASGEQFF. CDR3 DNA sequence: TGTGCCAGCAGCTTAGATGAAGCCAGCGGGGAGCAGTTCTTC.

The chain employs TRBV5-1 and TRBJ2-2; TRBD1 matches 9 bases. After removal of 3 bases from V and 4 bases from J, the junction contained 4 bases not matched to a gene. Looked up from germline, CDR1 is SGHRS and CDR2 is YFSETQ. The CDR3 extends over 15 amino acids. The CDR3 region is CASSWTGAGTGELFF. CDR3 bases: TGCGCCAGCAGCTGGACAGGGGCGGGCACCGGGGAGCTGTTTTTT.

CDR3 residues: CASSEKDTIYF. CDR3 DNA: TGTGCCAGCAGTGAAAAGGACACCATATATTTT. The chain has TRBV6-1 and TRBJ1-3; D remains unclear. Germline assignment: CDR1 MNHNS and CDR2 SASEGT. Trimming left V 2 bases short and J 8 bases short, with 4 bases between. The CDR3 sequence is 11 residues long.

The V and J genes are TRBV30 and TRBJ1-2; TRBD1 matches at 9 bases. Looked up from germline, CDR1 is GTSNPN and CDR2 is SVGIG (reference sequence). The V and J ends lost 4 bases and 8 bases, in that order; junction bases with no gene match: 11. The CDR3 spans 14 residues. The CDR3 protein is CAWNKQGAKSGYTF. The CDR3 region has the DNA TGTGCCTGGAATAAACAGGGGGCGAAATCCGGCTACACCTTC.

The chain is built from TRBV4-3 and TRBJ1-4; no clear D. The V gene's germline CDR1 is LGHNA and CDR2 YSLEER. Trimming cost V 0 bases and J 5 bases, with 10 bases left between them. The CDR3 spans 15 residues. The CDR3: CASSQDGRWNEKLFF. In nucleotides, the CDR3 is TGCGCCAGCAGCCAAGACGGTCGGTGGAATGAAAAACTGTTTTTT.

V usage is TRBV25-1 and J usage is TRBJ2-2; D is perhaps TRBD2 (7 bases). V gave up 5 bases and J gave up 4 bases, with 11 bases separating them. The CDR3 consists of 14 residues. CDR1 is MGHDK and CDR2 is SYGVNS in the germline V gene. CDR3 loop: CASSWGGGTGELFF. The CDR3, as DNA: TGTGCCAGCAGTTGGGGGGGCGGCACCGGGGAGCTGTTTTTT.